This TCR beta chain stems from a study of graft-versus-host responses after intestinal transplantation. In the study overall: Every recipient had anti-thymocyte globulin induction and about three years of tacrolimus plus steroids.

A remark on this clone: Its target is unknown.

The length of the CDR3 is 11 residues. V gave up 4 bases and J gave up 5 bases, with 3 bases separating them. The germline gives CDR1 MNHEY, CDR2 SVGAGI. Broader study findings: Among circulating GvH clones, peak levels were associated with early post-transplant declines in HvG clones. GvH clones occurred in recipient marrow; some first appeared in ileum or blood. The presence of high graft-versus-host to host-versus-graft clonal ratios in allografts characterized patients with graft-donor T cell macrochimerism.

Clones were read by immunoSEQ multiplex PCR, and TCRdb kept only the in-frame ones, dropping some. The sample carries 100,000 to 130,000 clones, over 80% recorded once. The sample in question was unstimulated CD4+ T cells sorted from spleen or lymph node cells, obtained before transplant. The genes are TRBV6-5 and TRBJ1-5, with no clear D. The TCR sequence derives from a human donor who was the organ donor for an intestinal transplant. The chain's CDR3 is CASSWDQPQHF. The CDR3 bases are TGTGCCAGCAGTTGGGATCAGCCCCAGCATTTT.